These T cell receptor beta chains were read from a single sample in a study of shared clonotypes between healthy human individuals. Only in-frame clones appear in the TCRdb table, and some are missing; sequencing was by immunoSEQ multiplex PCR. This table holds around 1.1 million clones, approximately 80% found once. The material sequenced was memory CD4+ T cells from PBMCs. These TCRs come from a young man in good health. Some clones in this sample may be carry-over from other donors' samples. Both conserved end residues are part of each CDR3. The D gene is left open where the match is weak. Some rows have no size entry. The others give once, few or many, or a class for an expanded clone.

V	D	size	J	DNA	CDR3
TRBV27	TRBD2	.	TRBJ2-1	TGTGCCAGCAGTTTAGGACTAGCGCCGTCCTACAATGAGCAGTTCTTC	CASSLGLAPSYNEQFF
TRBV9	TRBD2	.	TRBJ2-2	TGTGCCAGCAGCGGGACTAGCCAGAACACCGGGGAGCTGTTTTTT	CASSGTSQNTGELFF
TRBV7-6	.	.	TRBJ1-1	TGTGCCAGCAGCCAACGACAGGCAGGCCAGGGCACTGAAGCTTTCTTT	CASSQRQAGQGTEAFF
TRBV28	TRBD2	few	TRBJ2-7	TGTGCCAGCAGTCTCCCCCGACTAGCGCGGTCGGTCGAGCAGTACTTC	CASSLPRLARSVEQYF
TRBV7-8	TRBD2	few	TRBJ2-1	TGTGCCAGCAGCTTAGGGTATCTAGCGGGATGGAATGAGCAGTTCTTC	CASSLGYLAGWNEQFF
TRBV6-1	.	few	TRBJ2-6	TGTGCCAGCAGTGAGCGTTCCGGGGGCGATGGGGCCAACGTCCTGACTTTC	CASSERSGGDGANVLTF
TRBV5-1	.	many	TRBJ2-1	TGCGCCAGCAGCTTAACAGGAGGCGGGTACAATGAGCAGTTCTTC	CASSLTGGGYNEQFF
TRBV4-1	TRBD2	.	TRBJ2-7	TGCGCCAGCAGCAAGGGCTTTGAGGGTAGCGGGCAACTCTACGAGCAGTACTTC	CASSKGFEGSGQLYEQYF
TRBV7-8	TRBD2	.	TRBJ2-7	TGTGCCAGCACCGGGGGGTTTGCGGGAGTGCTCTACGAGCAGTACTTC	CASTGGFAGVLYEQYF
TRBV5-1	TRBD2	.	TRBJ2-7	TGCGCCAGCAGCTTGGGGGCTCAAGCGGGAGGAGAAGAGCAGTACTTC	CASSLGAQAGGEEQYF
TRBV7-2	.	.	TRBJ2-1	TGTGCCAGCAGCTTAGACCGGGGTTGGCATGAGCAGTTCTTC	CASSLDRGWHEQFF
TRBV5-6	.	.	TRBJ1-4	TGTGCCAGCAGCTTGAACCTCCGAAACGGAACGGAGGCTAATGAAAAACTGTTTTTT	CASSLNLRNGTEANEKLFF
TRBV28	.	.	TRBJ2-5	TGTGCCAGCAGTTTAGGAGGTCCGCAAGAGACCCAGTACTTC	CASSLGGPQETQYF
TRBV7-2	.	few	TRBJ2-7	TGTGCCAGCACCGTAGGGGGTTACGAGCAGTACTTC	CASTVGGYEQYF
TRBV7-2	.	once	TRBJ2-7	TGTGCCAGCAGCTCACGACTAGGCGGCGAGCAGTACTTC	CASSSRLGGEQYF
TRBV4-3	.	.	TRBJ2-5	TGCGCCAGCAGCCAAGATGGGGGCGGCCGGGTTAAAGAGACCCAGTACTTC	CASSQDGGGRVKETQYF
TRBV9	.	.	TRBJ1-1	TGTGCCACCTACCACAGGGTAGACACTGAAGCTTTCTTT	CATYHRVDTEAFF
TRBV18	.	.	TRBJ1-4	TGTGCCAGCTCACCCGTTAATGAAAAACTGTTTTTT	CASSPVNEKLFF
TRBV2	.	.	TRBJ2-7	TGTGCCAGCAGTGAAGCGATCGGCCCCTACGAGCAGTACTTC	CASSEAIGPYEQYF
TRBV28	.	.	TRBJ1-1	TGTGCCAGCAGTTTGGGGGGGATCTTGGACACTGAAGCTTTCTTT	CASSLGGILDTEAFF
TRBV10-2	.	.	TRBJ1-2	TGCGCCAGCAGTGATAACAGAGGGTATGGCTACACCTTC	CASSDNRGYGYTF
TRBV10-1	.	.	TRBJ2-7	TGCGCCAGCAGTGAGTCGGGGCAGGGCGCCTACGAGCAGTACTTC	CASSESGQGAYEQYF
TRBV7-3	TRBD1	.	TRBJ1-2	TGTGCCAGCAGCTTACAGGGGGCTGGATACACCTTC	CASSLQGAGYTF
TRBV25-1	TRBD2	many	TRBJ2-5	TGTGCCAGCAGTGATGTTAGCGGGCCCCAAGAGACCCAGTACTTC	CASSDVSGPQETQYF